These T cell receptor beta chains were read from a single sample in a study of blood T cell repertoires in COVID-19. Libraries were prepared by immunoSEQ multiplex PCR; TCRdb keeps only in-frame clonotypes and omits some of them. The profile covers under 200,000 clones, with 70% to 90% appearing a single time and 4% to 5% taken by the ten largest. What was sequenced was peripheral blood. The source of these receptors is an elderly woman with acute or convalescent COVID-19. Each CDR3 is given with its conserved first and last residue. D genes are given only for firm matches. Clone size is stated in some rows and not others, as once, few, many or a class when expanded.

>TRBV5-1|-|TRBJ2-7|-
CASSPPSPGRASYEQYF
TGCGCCAGCAGCCCCCCGTCGCCTGGCAGGGCTTCCTACGAGCAGTACTTC
>TRBV28|-|TRBJ1-5|-
CASSSPNRPGQPQHF
TGTGCCAGCAGTAGCCCAAACAGGCCTGGTCAGCCCCAGCATTTT
>TRBV5-4|-|TRBJ2-5|-
CASSLGLSLQETQYF
TGTGCCAGCAGCTTAGGACTGTCCCTCCAAGAGACCCAGTACTTC
>TRBV5-6|-|TRBJ2-1|TRBD1
CASSLGQGVNEQFF
TGTGCCAGCAGCTTGGGGCAGGGGGTAAATGAGCAGTTCTTC
>TRBV29-1|-|TRBJ1-5|TRBD1
CSVEDHVRTGLHQPQHF
TGCAGCGTTGAAGATCACGTGAGGACAGGGCTTCATCAGCCCCAGCATTTT
>TRBV5-1|few|TRBJ2-3|-
CASSLAGAGRTDTQYF
TGCGCCAGCAGCTTGGCCGGGGCGGGGCGCACAGATACGCAGTATTTT
>TRBV7-3|-|TRBJ2-3|TRBD2
CASSLAGTSGIDTQYF
TGTGCCAGCAGCCTCGCCGGGACTAGCGGGATAGATACGCAGTATTTT
>TRBV15|-|TRBJ1-5|-
CATSRDLRTNQPQHF
TGTGCCACCAGCAGAGATCTCAGGACTAATCAGCCCCAGCATTTT
>TRBV7-2|-|TRBJ2-1|-
CASSLFVGQQEQFF
TGTGCCAGCAGCTTGTTCGTGGGTCAACAGGAGCAGTTCTTC
>TRBV19|-|TRBJ1-6|-
CASTSNWETDSPLHF
TGTGCCAGTACCTCCAACTGGGAGACGGATTCACCCCTCCACTTT
>TRBV28|-|TRBJ1-5|-
CASSRRQLRASNQPQHF
TGTGCCAGCAGCCGAAGACAGTTACGGGCTAGCAATCAGCCCCAGCATTTT
>TRBV7-2|once|TRBJ2-7|-
CASRPLDWSEQYF
TGTGCCAGCCGACCATTGGATTGGAGCGAGCAGTACTTC
>TRBV7-9|-|TRBJ1-3|-
CASSALGTSGNTIYF
TGTGCCAGCAGCGCCTTAGGGACTTCTGGAAACACCATATATTTT
>TRBV25-1|few|TRBJ2-6|-
CASSDSGFSGANVLTF
TGTGCCAGCAGTGATTCAGGGTTCTCTGGGGCCAACGTCCTGACTTTC
>TRBV20-1|-|TRBJ2-3|TRBD2
CSARGGDTQYF
TGCAGTGCTAGGGGGGGGGATACGCAGTATTTT
>TRBV5-6|-|TRBJ2-5|TRBD2
CASSLEGGRGPQYF
TGTGCCAGCAGCTTGGAGGGCGGGAGGGGGCCCCAGTACTTC
>TRBV15|-|TRBJ2-1|TRBD2
CATSRYSGSSYNEQFF
TGTGCCACCAGCAGATATAGCGGGAGCTCCTACAATGAGCAGTTCTTC
>TRBV5-1|-|TRBJ1-6|-
CASSLFSGVGDSPLHF
TGCGCCAGCAGCTTGTTCTCAGGGGTTGGTGATTCACCCCTCCACTTT
>TRBV13|once|TRBJ1-1|TRBD1
CASSETGTSTEAFF
TGTGCCAGCAGCGAGACAGGGACTAGCACTGAAGCTTTCTTT
>TRBV2|-|TRBJ2-7|TRBD2
CASIRERESYEQYF
TGTGCCAGCATAAGGGAGCGGGAGTCCTACGAGCAGTACTTC
>TRBV5-1|-|TRBJ1-6|TRBD1
CASSSTPIRTGEKSSYNSPLHF
TGCGCCAGCAGCTCAACCCCGATTCGGACAGGGGAGAAGAGCTCCTATAATTCACCCCTCCACTTT
>TRBV7-2|-|TRBJ2-5|TRBD2
CASSLSGRTRETQYF
TGTGCCAGCAGCCTTAGCGGGAGGACCAGGGAGACCCAGTACTTC
>TRBV5-4|few|TRBJ2-7|TRBD1
CASNVDRGSYEQYF
TGTGCCAGCAACGTGGACAGGGGATCCTACGAGCAGTACTTC
>TRBV6-5|-|TRBJ2-3|TRBD1
CASIVGTGLTDTQYF
TGTGCCAGCATAGTAGGGACAGGGCTTACAGATACGCAGTATTTT
>TRBV5-1|-|TRBJ1-1|-
CASSYGQTMNTEAFF
TGCGCCAGCAGCTACGGACAGACCATGAACACTGAAGCTTTCTTT
>TRBV10-2|-|TRBJ2-1|TRBD2
CASTLAGGGEQFF
TGCGCCAGCACACTAGCGGGAGGAGGTGAGCAGTTCTTC
>TRBV7-6|once|TRBJ2-1|TRBD2
CASSAGLAGTYNEQFF
TGTGCCAGCAGCGCCGGACTAGCGGGCACCTACAATGAGCAGTTCTTC
>TRBV15|once|TRBJ1-2|-
CATSRDLSVYYGYTF
TGTGCCACCAGCAGAGATCTCAGCGTTTACTATGGCTACACCTTC
>TRBV2|-|TRBJ1-1|-
CASSRDMNTEAFF
TGTGCCAGCTCTCGGGACATGAACACTGAAGCTTTCTTT
>TRBV15|-|TRBJ2-1|TRBD2
CATSRDLSGEINEQFF
TGTGCCACCAGCAGAGATTTGAGCGGGGAAATCAATGAGCAGTTCTTC
>TRBV10-3|-|TRBJ2-7|-
CASLDRLSYEQYF
TGTGCCTCACTGGACAGACTCTCCTACGAGCAGTACTTC
>TRBV30|-|TRBJ1-3|-
CAWSVLALPIYF
TGTGCCTGGAGTGTACTAGCTCTCCCCATATATTTT
>TRBV6-5|-|TRBJ1-1|TRBD1
CASSYHWTGSNTEAFF
TGTGCCAGCAGTTACCATTGGACAGGGTCGAACACTGAAGCTTTCTTT